This TCR beta chain was found in a study of shared clonotypes between healthy human individuals. Turning to this clone: Its cognate antigen is unknown. Other DNA sequences in this sample translate to the same CDR3.

Study outcomes and limitations: Relative to clonotypes present in all four donors, those not shared had lower generation probabilities. Several donors held 5% to 5.5% of naive CD4 clonotypes in common. Rarefaction exposed incomplete sorted-subset sequencing despite large depth. Sequencing depth was a factor that was expected to affect clonotype sharing among donors.

The germline V gene has CDR1 SGHRS and CDR2 YFSETQ. This CDR3 contains 15 residues. The trim removed 4 bases at V and 4 bases at J, leaving 3 bases unmatched. The repertoire was sequenced with immunoSEQ multiplex PCR; TCRdb's copy has only in-frame clones and lacks some. The data contain 2,500,000 or so clones, just under 95% of them singletons. The specimen sequenced was naive CD4+ T cells from PBMCs. Subset here: CD45RA+ positively selected. This rearrangement joins TRBV5-1 to TRBJ2-6; 9 bases fit TRBD1. The receptor was isolated from a man in his late teens or twenties in good health. Some clones in this sample may be carry-over from other donors' samples. The CDR3 spells CASSRTGDGANVLTF. In nucleotides, the CDR3 is TGCGCCAGCAGCCGGACAGGGGACGGGGCCAACGTCCTGACTTTC.